These 21 T cell receptor beta chains share one sample of origin, sequenced in a study of blood T cell repertoires in COVID-19. Clones were read by immunoSEQ multiplex PCR, and TCRdb kept only the in-frame ones, dropping some. Of 100,000 to 150,000 clones listed, under 85% are singletons. The sequenced sample consisted of peripheral blood. The receptors derive from a man between 60 and 75 years old with acute or convalescent COVID-19.

The chain joins TRBV7-3 to TRBJ2-7, with D tentatively TRBD1 (7 bases). The CDR3 has 14 residues. CDR1 and CDR2 (germline): SGHTA, FQGTGA. The V and J ends lost 5 bases and 4 bases respectively, with 15 bases between them. The CDR3: CASSPQGGGYEQYF. The CDR3 coding sequence is TGTGCCAGCAGCCCGCAGGGGGGTGGGTACGAGCAGTACTTC. Combining the CDR3 with reference TRBV7-3 and TRBJ2-7 gives the whole variable domain GAGVSQTPSNKVTEKGKYVELRCDPISGHTALYWYRQSLGQGPEFLIYFQGTGAADDSGLPNDRFFAVRPEGSVSTLKIQRTERGDSAVYLCASSPQGGGYEQYFGPGTRLTVT.

This clone was seen only a few times. The rearrangement links TRBV30 to TRBJ1-2; tentative D call: TRBD1 (5 bases). Trimming left V 0 bases short and J 0 bases short, with 8 bases between. The germline CDR1 and CDR2 sequences are GTSNPN and SVGIG (reference sequence). This CDR3 is built from 14 residues. The DNA of the CDR3 is TGTGCCTGGAGTGTACAGGCTTCTAACTATGGCTACACCTTC. Its translation: CAWSVQASNYGYTF. Together with reference TRBV30 and TRBJ1-2, the CDR3 gives the full variable domain: SQTIHQWPATLVQPVGSPLSLECTVEGTSNPNLYWYRQAAGRGLQLLFYSVGIGQISSEVPQNLSASRPQDRQFILSSKKLLLSDSGFYLCAWSVQASNYGYTFGSGTRLTVV.

This clone came up once. The V and J genes are TRBV11-3 and TRBJ2-2; 12 nucleotides line up with TRBD2. J lost 4 bases, V lost 4 bases, and 4 bases had no gene match. CDR1 is SGHNT and CDR2 is YENEEA in the germline V gene. There are 16 residues in the CDR3. This CDR3 reads CASSSSSGRATGELFF. Written as DNA, the CDR3 is TGTGCCAGCAGCTCTTCTAGCGGGAGGGCCACCGGGGAGCTGTTTTTT.

This rearrangement joins TRBV7-6 to TRBJ2-1; D is ambiguous. V was trimmed by 2 bases and J by 6 bases, leaving 14 bases between them. CDR1 and CDR2 from the germline V gene are SGHVS and FNYEAQ. CDR3 length equals 15 residues. The CDR3 region is CASSLNRPSGNEQFF. CDR3 nucleotide sequence: TGTGCCAGCAGCTTAAATAGGCCTTCGGGCAATGAGCAGTTCTTC.

This chain connects TRBV20-1 to TRBJ2-7; TRBD2 matches 8 bases. Per the germline V gene, CDR1 is DFQATT and CDR2 is SNEGSKA (reference sequence). The CDR3 extends over 16 amino acids. The V segment lost 3 bases and the J segment 3 bases; nucleotides outside the gene matches: 13. The CDR3 spells CSASPGGSGRNYEQYF. The CDR3 DNA reads TGCAGTGCTAGTCCGGGTGGGAGCGGGAGAAACTACGAGCAGTACTTC.

The genes are TRBV5-4 and TRBJ2-7, with 11 bases lining up with TRBD1. The CDR3 has 14 amino acids. The junction had 6 bases not matched to a gene; V was cut back by 4 bases and J by 6 bases. The germline CDR1 and CDR2 sequences are SGHNT and YYREEE (reference sequence). The CDR3 here is CASSPGDRGAEQYF. The CDR3 nucleotides read TGTGCCAGCAGCCCTGGGGACAGGGGGGCCGAGCAGTACTTC.

This clone is a singleton in its sample. J is TRBJ1-3 and V is TRBV13, with D uncertain. The CDR3 loop spans 16 amino acids. V lost 3 bases and J 0 bases, leaving 12 bases between the germline ends. CDR1 PRHDT and CDR2 FYEKMQ come from the germline V gene (reference sequence). The CDR3 spells CASSLGRAHSGNTIYF. The CDR3, as DNA: TGTGCCAGCAGCTTGGGGAGGGCCCACTCTGGAAACACCATATATTTT.

V is TRBV18 and J is TRBJ2-5; 8 nucleotides agree with TRBD1. With V trimmed by 3 bases and J by 3 bases, 3 bases remained unmatched. CDR1 is KGHSH and CDR2 is LQKENI in the germline V gene. This CDR3 has 14 amino acids. Written as DNA, the CDR3 is TGTGCCAGCTCACCTTGGACAGGGAAAGAGACCCAGTACTTC. Its translation is CASSPWTGKETQYF.

V and J are TRBV5-4 and TRBJ1-2; the match to TRBD1 covers 11 bases. The CDR3 spans 15 residues. Germline lookup yields CDR1 SGHNT and CDR2 YYREEE (reference sequence). V lost 0 bases and J lost 4; bases outside the gene matches: 2. The CDR3 protein is CASSLAGTGGYGYTF. CDR3 sequence (DNA): TGTGCCAGCAGCTTGGCAGGGACAGGGGGCTATGGCTACACCTTC.

The chain links TRBV19 to TRBJ2-1; D might be TRBD2 (5 bases). The CDR3 covers 18 residues. In germline, CDR1 is LNHDA, CDR2 SQIVND (reference sequence). V was shortened by 4 bases and J by 0 bases, with 19 bases between the two germline ends. The CDR3 protein is CASSTGFLREGSYNEQFF. The CDR3 nucleotides read TGTGCCAGTAGTACCGGTTTTTTGAGGGAAGGCTCCTACAATGAGCAGTTCTTC.

This rearrangement joins TRBV3-1 (or the pseudogene TRBV3-2) to TRBJ2-1, with TRBD2 identical over 9 bases. The germline V gene encodes CDR1 LGHDT and CDR2 YNNKEL (reference sequence). This CDR3 has 15 amino acids. The V segment lost 3 bases and the J segment 10 bases; nucleotides outside the gene matches: 10. DNA of the CDR3: TGTGCCAGCAGCCAGATGACTAGCGGAGGGGGGGAGCAGTTCTTC. Its translation is CASSQMTSGGGEQFF.

The chain employs TRBV7-9 and TRBJ2-7; D gene uncertain. Germline V gene lookup returns CDR1 SEHNR and CDR2 FQNEAQ (reference sequence). Trimming took 1 base from V and 3 from J, leaving 7 bases between them. The CDR3 is made up of 13 amino acids. DNA of the CDR3: TGTGCCAGCAGCTTAGACCGGAGCTACGAGCAGTACTTC. Residues: CASSLDRSYEQYF.

The rearrangement links TRBV11-2 to TRBJ2-7; maybe TRBD2 (6 bases). Germline V lookup: CDR1 SGHAT, CDR2 FQNNGV. V lost 5 bases to trimming and J lost 3 bases, with 17 bases between them. The CDR3 totals 15 residues. CDR3 loop: CASSDVRGRYYEQYF. For the CDR3, the DNA is TGTGCCAGCAGCGATGTCCGGGGGAGATACTACGAGCAGTACTTC.

Points on this clone: This same CDR3 is encoded by further DNA sequences in the sample. This chain links TRBV19 with TRBJ1-4; D remains unclear. The germline V gene encodes CDR1 LNHDA and CDR2 SQIVND (reference sequence). Trimming took 2 bases from V and 7 from J, leaving 8 bases between them. The CDR3 contains 13 residues. This CDR3 is CASSIRGGEKLFF. CDR3 sequence (DNA): TGTGCCAGTAGTATAAGAGGCGGTGAAAAACTGTTTTTT.

This chain uses TRBV13 with TRBJ1-1, with no clear D. CDR3 length: 12 residues. V was pared by 5 bases and J by 6 bases, with 10 bases between. From germline, CDR1 is PRHDT and CDR2 FYEKMQ (reference sequence). CDR3 DNA sequence: TGTGCCAGCAGCCCCCCGAGAGCTGAAGCTTTCTTT. This gives the protein CASSPPRAEAFF.

In nucleotides, the CDR3 is TGTGCCAGCAGGCACGACACCACAGATACGCAGTATTTT. It translates to CASRHDTTDTQYF. The chain has TRBV28 and TRBJ2-3, with D uncertain. The CDR3 sequence is 13 residues long. V was trimmed by 6 bases and J by 2 bases, leaving 9 bases between them. Germline CDR1 MDHEN, CDR2 SYDVKM.

The rearrangement links TRBV27 to TRBJ2-5, with D tentatively TRBD2 (6 bases). The germline V gene encodes CDR1 MNHEY and CDR2 SMNVEV (reference sequence). V was clipped by 1 base and J by 5 bases, with 11 bases between them. The CDR3 contains 14 residues. In DNA form, the CDR3 reads TGTGCCAGCAGTTTATATGATGGGGGGGAGACCCAGTACTTC. Translated: CASSLYDGGETQYF.

This chain connects TRBV29-1 to TRBJ2-1; tentatively, D is TRBD2 (5 bases). V gave up 5 bases and J gave up 7 bases, with 12 bases separating them. The CDR3 extends over 12 amino acids. CDR1 and CDR2 (germline): SQVTM, ANQGSEA. CDR3 sequence reads: CSVTRAANEQFF. CDR3 nucleotide sequence: TGCAGCGTTACGAGGGCCGCGAATGAGCAGTTCTTC.

This rearrangement joins TRBV28 to TRBJ1-1; TRBD1 might be the D (5 bases). V was cut by 3 bases and J by 7 bases, with 15 bases left in between. The length of the CDR3 is 14 residues. CDR1 MDHEN and CDR2 SYDVKM come from the germline V gene. CDR3 in DNA: TGTGCCAGCAGTTTCTGGTCGGGGGTTGATGAAGCTTTCTTT. It specifies CASSFWSGVDEAFF.

Concerning this clone itself: Its ends do not fully match the called genes, so a read error is possible. The rearrangement links TRBV7-8 to TRBJ2-3; 11 bases agree with TRBD2. This CDR3 is built from 15 residues. The V gene's germline CDR1 is SGHVS and CDR2 FQNEAQ. This CDR3 is CASSLAGGRTDTQYF. The CDR3, as DNA: TGTGCCAGCAGCCTAGCGGGAGGTCGCACAGATACGCAGTATTTT.

This clone came up a few times. V gene TRBV27 combines with J gene TRBJ1-2; 10 nucleotides align to TRBD1. The CDR3 totals 14 residues. Germline V CDR1 and CDR2: MNHEY, SMNVEV (reference sequence). The V and J ends lost 3 bases and 8 bases, in that order; junction bases with no gene match: 6. In DNA form, the CDR3 reads TGTGCCAGCAGTTTGGGGACAGGGGCTCGGGGCTACACCTTC. Encoded protein: CASSLGTGARGYTF.